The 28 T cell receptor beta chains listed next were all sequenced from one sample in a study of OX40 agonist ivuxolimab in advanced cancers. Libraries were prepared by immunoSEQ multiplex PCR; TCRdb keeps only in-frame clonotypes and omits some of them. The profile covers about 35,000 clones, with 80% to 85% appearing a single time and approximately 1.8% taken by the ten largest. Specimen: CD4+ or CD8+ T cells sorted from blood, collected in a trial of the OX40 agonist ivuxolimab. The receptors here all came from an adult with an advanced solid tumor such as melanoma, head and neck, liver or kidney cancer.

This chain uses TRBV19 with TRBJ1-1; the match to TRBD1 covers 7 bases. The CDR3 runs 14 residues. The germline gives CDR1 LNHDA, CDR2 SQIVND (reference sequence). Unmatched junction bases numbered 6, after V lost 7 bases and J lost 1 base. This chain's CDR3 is CASTPGTANTEAFF. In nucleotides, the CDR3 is TGTGCCAGTACCCCCGGGACAGCGAACACTGAAGCTTTCTTT.

The DNA for the CDR3 is TGTGCCACCAGCAGAGGTGCCGCAGGGGCGGGTCTGGAGACCCAGTACTTC. Protein product: CATSRGAAGAGLETQYF. V gene TRBV15 combines with J gene TRBJ2-5, with D possibly being TRBD1 (6 bases). The CDR3 totals 17 residues. Deletions cut 1 base from V and 5 bases from J, with 20 bases between. Per the germline V gene, CDR1 is LNHNV and CDR2 is YYDKDF (reference sequence).

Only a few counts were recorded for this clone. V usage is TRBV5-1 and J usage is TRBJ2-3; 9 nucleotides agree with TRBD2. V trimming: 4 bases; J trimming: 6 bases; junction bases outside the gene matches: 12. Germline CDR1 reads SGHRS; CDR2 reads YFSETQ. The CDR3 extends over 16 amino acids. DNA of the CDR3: TGCGCCAGCAGCCATGGCTGGCTAGCGGGATCGGATACGCAGTATTTT. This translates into CASSHGWLAGSDTQYF.

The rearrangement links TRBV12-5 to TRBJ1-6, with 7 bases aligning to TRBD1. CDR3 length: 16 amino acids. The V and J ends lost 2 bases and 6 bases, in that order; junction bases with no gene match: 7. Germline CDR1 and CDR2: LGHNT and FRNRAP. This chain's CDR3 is CASGLSPGQINSPLHF. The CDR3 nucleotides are TGTGCTAGTGGTTTGTCGCCGGGACAGATTAATTCACCCCTCCACTTT.

The CDR3 spells CASSLSGPGDTEAFF. CDR3 in DNA: TGTGCCAGCAGTTTATCGGGGCCAGGGGACACTGAAGCTTTCTTT. The chain combines TRBV27 with TRBJ1-1; D possibly corresponds to TRBD1 (6 bases). Per the germline V gene, CDR1 is MNHEY and CDR2 is SMNVEV (reference sequence). The CDR3 loop spans 15 amino acids. The germline V and J ends were trimmed by 0 bases and 3 bases, with 11 bases remaining between them.

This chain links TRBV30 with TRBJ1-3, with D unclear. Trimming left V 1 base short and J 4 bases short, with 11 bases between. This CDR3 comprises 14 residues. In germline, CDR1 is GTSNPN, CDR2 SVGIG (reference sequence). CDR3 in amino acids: CAWSEGRTGNTIYF. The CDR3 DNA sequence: TGTGCCTGGAGTGAAGGCCGGACCGGAAACACCATATATTTT.

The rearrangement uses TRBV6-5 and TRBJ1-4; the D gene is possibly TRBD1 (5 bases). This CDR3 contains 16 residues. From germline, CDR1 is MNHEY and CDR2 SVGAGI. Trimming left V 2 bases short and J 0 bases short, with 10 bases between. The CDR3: CASSYGAGTTNEKLFF. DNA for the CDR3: TGTGCCAGCAGTTACGGGGCAGGGACAACTAATGAAAAACTGTTTTTT.

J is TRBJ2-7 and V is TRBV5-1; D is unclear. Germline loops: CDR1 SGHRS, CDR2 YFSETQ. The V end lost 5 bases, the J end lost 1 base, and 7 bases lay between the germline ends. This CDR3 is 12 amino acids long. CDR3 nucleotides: TGCGCCAGCAGTATAGGGTCCTACGAGCAGTACTTC. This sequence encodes CASSIGSYEQYF.

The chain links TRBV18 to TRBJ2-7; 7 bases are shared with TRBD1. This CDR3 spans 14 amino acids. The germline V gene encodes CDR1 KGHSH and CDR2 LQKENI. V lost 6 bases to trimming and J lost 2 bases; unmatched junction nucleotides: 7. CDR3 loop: CASSRDSETYEQYF. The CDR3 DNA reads TGTGCCAGCTCCCGGGACAGTGAGACCTACGAGCAGTACTTC.

The CDR3 protein is CSVGTARGEQYF. CDR3 in DNA: TGCAGCGTCGGGACGGCTAGGGGCGAGCAGTACTTC. V is TRBV29-1 and J is TRBJ2-7; TRBD1 or TRBD2 may be the D gene (5 bases each). CDR3 size: 12 residues. Trimming cost V 6 bases and J 6 bases, with 15 bases left between them. CDR1 is SQVTM and CDR2 is ANQGSEA in the germline V gene.

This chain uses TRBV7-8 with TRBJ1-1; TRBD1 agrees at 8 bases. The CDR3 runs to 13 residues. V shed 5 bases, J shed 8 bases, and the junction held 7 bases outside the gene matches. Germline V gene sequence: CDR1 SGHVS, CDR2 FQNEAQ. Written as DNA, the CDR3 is TGTGCCAGCAGCCTACGGGGACAGGCGGAAGCTTTCTTT. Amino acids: CASSLRGQAEAFF. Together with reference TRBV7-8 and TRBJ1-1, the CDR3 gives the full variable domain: GAGVSQSPRYKVAKRGQDVALRCDPISGHVSLFWYQQALGQGPEFLTYFQNEAQLDKSGLPSDRFFAERPEGSVSTLKIQRTQQEDSAVYLCASSLRGQAEAFFGQGTRLTVV.

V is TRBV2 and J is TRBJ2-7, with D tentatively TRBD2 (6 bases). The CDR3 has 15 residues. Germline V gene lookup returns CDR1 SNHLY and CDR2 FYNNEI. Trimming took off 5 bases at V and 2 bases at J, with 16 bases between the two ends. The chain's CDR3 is CASSWAPGGPYEQYF. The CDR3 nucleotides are TGTGCCAGCAGTTGGGCCCCCGGGGGTCCCTACGAGCAGTACTTC.

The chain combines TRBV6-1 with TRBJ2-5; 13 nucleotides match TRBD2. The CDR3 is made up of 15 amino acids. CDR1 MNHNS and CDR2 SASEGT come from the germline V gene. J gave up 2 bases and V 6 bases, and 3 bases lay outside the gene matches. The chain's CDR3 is CASRGLAGLQETQYF. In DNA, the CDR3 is TGTGCCAGCAGGGGACTAGCGGGGTTACAAGAGACCCAGTACTTC.

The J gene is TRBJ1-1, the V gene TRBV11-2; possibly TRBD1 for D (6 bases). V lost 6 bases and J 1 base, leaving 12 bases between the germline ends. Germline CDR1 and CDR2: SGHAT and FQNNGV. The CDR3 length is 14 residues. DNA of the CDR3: TGTGCCAGCAGACAGGGTTTGGAGAACACTGAAGCTTTCTTT. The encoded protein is CASRQGLENTEAFF.

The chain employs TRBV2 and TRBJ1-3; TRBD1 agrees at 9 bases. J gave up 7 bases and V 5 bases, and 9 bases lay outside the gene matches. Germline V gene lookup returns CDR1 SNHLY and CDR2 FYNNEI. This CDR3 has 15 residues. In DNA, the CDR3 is TGTGCCAGCAGTCTACAGGGGACAGGGACCAACACCATATATTTT. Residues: CASSLQGTGTNTIYF.

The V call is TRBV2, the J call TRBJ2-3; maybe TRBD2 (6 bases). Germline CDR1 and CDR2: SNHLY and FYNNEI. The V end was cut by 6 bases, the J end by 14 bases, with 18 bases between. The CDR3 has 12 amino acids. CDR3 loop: CASRPPEGLLYF. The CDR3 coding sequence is TGTGCCAGCAGACCACCCGAGGGACTGCTGTATTTT.

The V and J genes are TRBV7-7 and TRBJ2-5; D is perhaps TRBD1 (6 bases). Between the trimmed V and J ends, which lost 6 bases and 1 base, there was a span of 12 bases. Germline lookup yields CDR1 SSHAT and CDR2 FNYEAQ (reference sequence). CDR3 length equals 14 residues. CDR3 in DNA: TGTGCCAGCAGTCCGACGACAGGCCAAGAGACCCAGTACTTC. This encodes CASSPTTGQETQYF.

In DNA, the CDR3 is TGTGCCAGCAGCGCCCCGGAGGTCCTGCACACTGAAGCTTTCTTT. This sequence encodes CASSAPEVLHTEAFF. The rearrangement uses TRBV5-4 and TRBJ1-1; D is unclear. Germline V gene data show CDR1 as SGHNT and CDR2 as YYREEE (reference sequence). The V and J ends lost 4 bases and 3 bases respectively, with 16 bases between them. There are 15 residues in the CDR3.

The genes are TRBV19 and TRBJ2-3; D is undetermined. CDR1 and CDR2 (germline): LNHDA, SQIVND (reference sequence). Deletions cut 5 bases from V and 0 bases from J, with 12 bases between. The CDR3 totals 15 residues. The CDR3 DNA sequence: TGTGCCAGTAGTCTTTTAACCGGGAGCACAGATACGCAGTATTTT. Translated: CASSLLTGSTDTQYF.

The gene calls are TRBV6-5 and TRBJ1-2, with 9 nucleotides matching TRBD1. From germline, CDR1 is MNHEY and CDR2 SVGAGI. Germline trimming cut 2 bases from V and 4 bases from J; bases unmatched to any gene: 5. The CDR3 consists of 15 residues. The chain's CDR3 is CASSYNGQGSYGYTF. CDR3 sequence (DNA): TGTGCCAGCAGTTACAATGGACAGGGGAGCTATGGCTACACCTTC.

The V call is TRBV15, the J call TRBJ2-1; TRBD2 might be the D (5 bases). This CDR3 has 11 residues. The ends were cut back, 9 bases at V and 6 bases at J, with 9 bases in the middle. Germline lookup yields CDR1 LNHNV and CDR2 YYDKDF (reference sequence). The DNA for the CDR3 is TGTGCCACGAGGGCCCGCAATGAGCAGTTCTTC. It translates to CATRARNEQFF.

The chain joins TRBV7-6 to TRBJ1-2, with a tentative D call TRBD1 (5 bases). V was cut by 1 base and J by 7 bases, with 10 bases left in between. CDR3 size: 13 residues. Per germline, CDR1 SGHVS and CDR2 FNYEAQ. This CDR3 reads CASSLVQGSGYTF. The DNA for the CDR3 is TGTGCCAGCAGCTTAGTTCAGGGATCTGGCTACACCTTC.

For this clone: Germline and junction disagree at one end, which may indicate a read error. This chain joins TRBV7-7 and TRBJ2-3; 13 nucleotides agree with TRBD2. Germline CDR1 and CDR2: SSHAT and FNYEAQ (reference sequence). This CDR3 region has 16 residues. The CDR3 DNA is TGTGCTAGCAGCTCAGGACTAGCGGGAGTGGGAGATACGCAGTATTTT. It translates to CASSSGLAGVGDTQYF.

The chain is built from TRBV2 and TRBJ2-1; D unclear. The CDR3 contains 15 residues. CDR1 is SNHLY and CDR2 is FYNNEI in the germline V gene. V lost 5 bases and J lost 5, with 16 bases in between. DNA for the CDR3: TGTGCCAGCAGTATTGCAGAAATAGCCGACAATGAGCAGTTCTTC. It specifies CASSIAEIADNEQFF.

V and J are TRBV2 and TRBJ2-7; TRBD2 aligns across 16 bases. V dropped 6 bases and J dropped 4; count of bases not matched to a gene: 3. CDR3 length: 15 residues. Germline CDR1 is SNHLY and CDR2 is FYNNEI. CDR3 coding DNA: TGTGCCAGCAGGGAGGGACTAGCGGGAGGGTACGAGCAGTACTTC. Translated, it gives CASREGLAGGYEQYF.

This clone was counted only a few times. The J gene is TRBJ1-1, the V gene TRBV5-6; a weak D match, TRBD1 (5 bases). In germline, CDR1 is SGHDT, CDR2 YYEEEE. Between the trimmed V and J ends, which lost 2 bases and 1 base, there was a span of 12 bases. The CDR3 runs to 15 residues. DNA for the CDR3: TGTGCCAGCAGCTTCGGACACTCGTGGAACACTGAAGCTTTCTTT. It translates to CASSFGHSWNTEAFF.

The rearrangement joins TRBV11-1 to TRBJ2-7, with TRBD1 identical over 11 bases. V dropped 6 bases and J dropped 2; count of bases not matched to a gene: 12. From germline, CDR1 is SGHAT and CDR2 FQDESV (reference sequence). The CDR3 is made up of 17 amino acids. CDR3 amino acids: CASSTGTGGAIPYEQYF. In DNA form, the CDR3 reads TGTGCCAGCAGTACCGGGACAGGGGGAGCGATACCCTACGAGCAGTACTTC.

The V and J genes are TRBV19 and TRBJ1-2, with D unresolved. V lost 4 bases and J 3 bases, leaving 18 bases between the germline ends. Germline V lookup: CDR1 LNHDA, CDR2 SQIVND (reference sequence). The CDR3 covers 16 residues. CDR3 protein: CASSNSRILDYYGYTF. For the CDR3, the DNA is TGTGCCAGTAGTAATTCCCGGATCCTCGACTACTATGGCTACACCTTC.